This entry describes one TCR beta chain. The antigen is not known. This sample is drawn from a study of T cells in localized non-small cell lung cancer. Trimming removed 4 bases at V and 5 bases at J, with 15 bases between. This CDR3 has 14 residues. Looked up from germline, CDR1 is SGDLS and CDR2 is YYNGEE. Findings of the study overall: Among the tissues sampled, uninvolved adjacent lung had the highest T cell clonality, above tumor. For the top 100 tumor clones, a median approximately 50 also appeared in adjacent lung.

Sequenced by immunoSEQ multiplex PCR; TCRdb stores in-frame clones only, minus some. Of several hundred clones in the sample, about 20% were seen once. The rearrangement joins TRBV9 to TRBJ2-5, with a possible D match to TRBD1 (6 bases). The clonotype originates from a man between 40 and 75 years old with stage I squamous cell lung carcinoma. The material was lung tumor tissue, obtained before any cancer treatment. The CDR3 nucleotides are TGTGCCAGCAGCCCCAGACAGGCTGGGGAGACCCAGTACTTC. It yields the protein CASSPRQAGETQYF.